The clone carrying this TCR beta chain showed up just a few times. Its antigen remains unknown. The data stem from a study of identical twins. Study-wide points: It was out-of-frame TCR alpha sharing in monozygotic twins that models underestimated. Rather than following the same donors, the conclusions depended on cross-sectional statistical analysis. Twins shared out-of-frame alpha sequences with excess low generation probability.

Germline assignment: CDR1 SGHNT and CDR2 YYREEE (reference sequence). With V trimmed by 4 bases and J by 5 bases, 7 bases remained unmatched. CDR3 length: 16 residues. TCRdb re-derived calls from the 5' RACE reads in MiXCR, one entry per CDR3 protein. The table has a few hundred thousand distinct CDR3 sequences, around 8% seen once. These data also featured in a second study, about yellow fever vaccine responses in identical twins.

The chain recombines TRBV5-4 with TRBJ2-2, with 11 bases matching TRBD1. The sequencing input was CD8+ T cells sorted from blood. The receptor was derived from a young woman in good health. In DNA, the CDR3 is TGTGCCAGCAGCGACCGGGACAGGGGGAATACCGGGGAGCTGTTTTTT. It codes for CASSDRDRGNTGELFF.